This is a list of T cell receptor beta chains from one sample in a study of blood T cells in healthy people across ages. One entry per CDR3 protein results from TCRdb running MiXCR on the 5' RACE reads. The data contain about 970,000 distinct CDR3 sequences, roughly 47% of them seen just once; the ten biggest clones take up about a fifth. Material for sequencing was blood. These receptors all stem from a woman aged 60-75 years in good health. The CDR3 runs from the conserved cysteine through the conserved F or W. D genes are given only for firm matches. A row's size may be missing; if present it is once, few, many or a size class.

d_gene | abundance | j_gene | v_gene | CDR3aa | CDR3nt
TRBD1 | . | TRBJ1-1 | TRBV29-1 | CSAGTVDGTEAFF | TGCAGCGCCGGGACAGTGGATGGAACTGAAGCTTTCTTT
TRBD2 | . | TRBJ2-7 | TRBV10-3 | CAISEPSGSDHEQYF | TGTGCCATCAGTGAGCCTAGCGGGAGTGACCACGAGCAGTACTTC
TRBD1 | . | TRBJ2-1 | TRBV29-1 | CSADRGTINEQFF | TGCAGCGCAGACAGGGGTACCATCAATGAGCAGTTCTTC
TRBD1 | . | TRBJ2-5 | TRBV3-1 | CASSQDHGDRGKTQYF | TGTGCCAGCAGCCAAGATCACGGTGACAGGGGAAAGACCCAGTACTTC
TRBD1 | . | TRBJ1-4 | TRBV2 | CASTPDRGRREKLFF | TGTGCCAGCACCCCGGACAGGGGGCGACGTGAAAAACTGTTTTTT
. | once | TRBJ2-7 | TRBV4-1 | CASSRDRARRWGISYEQYF | TGCGCCAGCAGCCGAGATCGGGCACGGCGATGGGGCATCTCCTACGAGCAGTACTTC
. | once | TRBJ2-5 | TRBV11-2 | CASSFTSLGGETQYF | TGTGCCAGCAGCTTTACTAGCTTAGGCGGAGAGACCCAGTACTTC
TRBD1 | . | TRBJ2-1 | TRBV10-3 | CAMGPGGLYNEQFF | TGTGCCATGGGGCCAGGGGGCCTCTACAATGAGCAGTTCTTC
TRBD1 | . | TRBJ2-7 | TRBV18 | CASSPTGTGWDEQYF | TGTGCCAGCTCACCGACCGGGACAGGGTGGGACGAGCAGTACTTC
. | few | TRBJ2-7 | TRBV6-2/TRBV6-3 | CASSFREQYF | TGTGCCAGCAGTTTCCGGGAGCAGTACTTC
. | few | TRBJ2-2 | TRBV29-1 | CSAGHGELFF | TGCAGCGCCGGTCACGGGGAGCTGTTTTTT
TRBD2 | . | TRBJ2-3 | TRBV7-2 | CASSLAGGASGSNEQYF | TGTGCCAGCAGCTTAGCTGGGGGGGCTAGCGGGAGCAATGAGCAGTATTTT
. | . | TRBJ2-3 | TRBV7-2 | CASSKGGLQSDTQYF | TGTGCCAGCAGCAAGGGGGGACTACAGTCAGATACGCAGTATTTT
TRBD1 | . | TRBJ2-7 | TRBV29-1 | CSVEERDRGLYEQYF | TGCAGCGTTGAAGAAAGAGACAGGGGGCTATACGAGCAGTACTTC
. | few | TRBJ2-7 | TRBV2 | CASSGDHRTYEQYF | TGTGCCAGCAGCGGTGACCATCGAACCTACGAGCAGTACTTC
. | . | TRBJ2-2 | TRBV14 | CASSQLTAPGELFF | TGTGCCAGCAGCCAGCTGACGGCACCCGGGGAGCTGTTTTTT
TRBD1 | . | TRBJ2-7 | TRBV5-6 | CASSQGQINYEQYF | TGTGCCAGCAGCCAGGGACAGATTAATTACGAGCAGTACTTC
. | . | TRBJ2-5 | TRBV20-1 | CSPSGETQYF | TGCAGCCCCAGTGGGGAGACCCAGTACTTC
. | . | TRBJ2-7 | TRBV12-3/TRBV12-4 | CASSLYSVRRYF | TGTGCCAGCAGTCTTTATTCGGTTCGAAGGTACTTC
. | . | TRBJ2-5 | TRBV20-1 | CSATTWQAEETQYF | TGCAGTGCTACCACCTGGCAGGCGGAAGAGACCCAGTACTTC
. | . | TRBJ2-1 | TRBV4-3 | CASSQGTAFFNEQFF | TGCGCCAGCAGCCAAGGGACAGCCTTTTTCAATGAGCAGTTCTTC
TRBD1 | . | TRBJ2-3 | TRBV28 | CACSFRGSHTDTQYF | TGTGCCTGCAGTTTCAGGGGGAGCCACACAGATACGCAGTATTTT
. | . | TRBJ1-6 | TRBV21-1 | CASSKKGGDRAQNSPLHF | TGTGCCAGCAGCAAAAAGGGAGGGGACAGGGCGCAGAATTCACCCCTCCACTTT
. | . | TRBJ2-7 | TRBV29-1 | CSVEETDLTQYF | TGCAGCGTTGAAGAAACGGATCTCACCCAGTACTTC
. | . | TRBJ2-3 | TRBV6-5 | CASSRGSSDTQYF | TGTGCCAGCAGTCGGGGTAGTTCAGATACGCAGTATTTT
. | . | TRBJ2-5 | TRBV20-1 | CSAVDRDQETQYF | TGCAGTGCTGTAGACAGAGACCAAGAGACCCAGTACTTC
TRBD2 | . | TRBJ2-4 | TRBV5-1 | CASSIFSSGNKLVGKNIQYF | TGCGCCAGCAGCATCTTCTCTAGCGGAAATAAATTAGTCGGCAAAAACATTCAGTACTTC
. | . | TRBJ1-2 | TRBV7-9 | CASSPGTVEGYTF | TGTGCCAGCAGCCCAGGGACGGTGGAAGGCTACACCTTC
. | . | TRBJ1-6 | TRBV5-5 | CASSFLEDAGSPLHF | TGTGCCAGCAGCTTTCTCGAGGACGCGGGCTCACCCCTCCACTTT
. | . | TRBJ1-5 | TRBV4-2 | CASSQDGGNQPQHF | TGTGCCAGCAGCCAAGACGGGGGCAATCAGCCCCAGCATTTT
. | few | TRBJ2-1 | TRBV7-8 | CASSARDSLSEQFF | TGTGCCAGCAGCGCCCGGGACTCACTCAGTGAGCAGTTCTTC
. | few | TRBJ2-7 | TRBV29-1 | CSVEGTGNMYEQYF | TGCAGCGTTGAAGGTACAGGGAATATGTACGAGCAGTACTTC
TRBD1 | . | TRBJ2-1 | TRBV28 | CASSSPRDRAYNEQFF | TGTGCCAGCAGTTCTCCCCGGGACAGGGCCTACAATGAGCAGTTCTTC
TRBD1 | . | TRBJ1-2 | TRBV3-1 | CASTTGTGISGYTF | TGTGCCAGCACCACCGGGACAGGGATTTCCGGCTACACCTTC
TRBD2 | . | TRBJ2-5 | TRBV29-1 | CSVPSGGPRQETQYF | TGCAGCGTCCCAAGCGGGGGCCCCAGGCAGGAGACCCAGTACTTC
TRBD1 | few | TRBJ2-3 | TRBV20-1 | CSASPASGQGATTDTQYF | TGCAGTGCTAGCCCTGCGTCAGGACAGGGGGCAACCACAGATACGCAGTATTTT
TRBD2 | few | TRBJ2-7 | TRBV28 | CASSLSAGVREQYF | TGTGCCAGCAGTTTATCGGCGGGAGTCCGCGAGCAGTACTTC
TRBD2 | . | TRBJ2-1 | TRBV20-1 | CSANQAGGGSYNEQFF | TGCAGTGCTAATCAGGCGGGAGGGGGCTCCTACAATGAGCAGTTCTTC
. | many | TRBJ2-1 | TRBV5-6 | CASSLPSSYNEQFF | TGTGCCAGCAGCTTACCAAGCTCCTACAATGAGCAGTTCTTC
. | many | TRBJ2-5 | TRBV29-1 | CSVVVTGSRETQYF | TGCAGCGTTGTGGTAACGGGGAGCCGGGAGACCCAGTACTTC
. | . | TRBJ1-2 | TRBV10-3 | CAISESAGSNGYTF | TGTGCCATCAGTGAGTCAGCAGGTTCGAATGGCTACACCTTC
. | . | TRBJ1-4 | TRBV4-1 | CASSQDPFATNEKLFF | TGCGCCAGCAGCCAAGATCCCTTTGCAACTAATGAAAAACTGTTTTTT
TRBD2 | . | TRBJ2-7 | TRBV2 | CASSDILAGGPYGQYF | TGTGCCAGCAGTGACATTCTAGCGGGAGGACCCTACGGGCAGTACTTC
. | . | TRBJ2-7 | TRBV6-1 | CASRRRVEKPYEQYF | TGTGCCAGCAGGCGCAGGGTGGAGAAACCGTACGAGCAGTACTTC
. | . | TRBJ2-5 | TRBV24-1 | CATSDALETQYF | TGTGCCACCAGTGATGCACTCGAGACCCAGTACTTC